The 9 T cell receptor beta chains below all came from one sample that was sequenced in a study of blood T cell repertoires in COVID-19. Measured with immunoSEQ multiplex PCR; TCRdb has only the in-frame clones, and not every one. Found here are about 58,000 clones, 75% to 90% of them singletons; the top ten hold more than 13%. Sequenced material: peripheral blood. Receptor source: a woman between 55 and 75 years old with active COVID-19.

The V call is TRBV24-1, the J call TRBJ2-5; possible D gene TRBD1, 5 bases. This CDR3 contains 14 residues. Germline-derived CDR1 and CDR2 are KGHDR and SFDVKD. Trimming removed 2 bases from V and 6 bases from J, with 12 bases in between. CDR3 sequence reads: CATSDSSGMKTQYF. CDR3 DNA sequence: TGTGCCACCAGTGATTCATCAGGGATGAAGACCCAGTACTTC.

The genes are TRBV4-1 and TRBJ1-3; 9 bases align to TRBD1. The CDR3 sequence is 17 residues long. J lost 0 bases, V lost 9 bases, and 12 bases had no gene match. Germline loops: CDR1 MGHRA, CDR2 YSYEKL. CDR3 DNA sequence: TGCGCCAGTGCCGGGACAGGGACCCCCAGCTCTGGAAACACCATATATTTT. Protein product: CASAGTGTPSSGNTIYF.

The chain recombines TRBV6-5 with TRBJ2-2, with 8 bases that match TRBD2. There are 15 residues in the CDR3. J was trimmed by 7 bases and V by 2 bases; bases with no gene match: 6. The germline V gene has CDR1 MNHEY and CDR2 SVGAGI. The CDR3 nucleotides are TGTGCCAGCAGTTACGCCGGGGGGGCCGTCGGGGAGCTGTTTTTT. It is translated as CASSYAGGAVGELFF.

V is TRBV20-1 and J is TRBJ2-3, with 7 bases lining up with TRBD2. The CDR3 length is 18 residues. Germline assignment: CDR1 DFQATT and CDR2 SNEGSKA (reference sequence). The trim removed 3 bases at V and 0 bases at J, leaving 15 bases unmatched. CDR3 sequence reads: CSASVVGQLAASTDTQYF. For the CDR3, the DNA is TGCAGTGCTAGTGTAGTTGGGCAGCTAGCGGCTAGCACAGATACGCAGTATTTT.

This chain uses TRBV6-5 with TRBJ1-2; no reliable D call. This CDR3 region has 10 residues. Germline CDR1 reads MNHEY; CDR2 reads SVGAGI. V dropped 8 bases and J dropped 3 bases, with 4 bases sitting between them. CDR3 DNA: TGTGCCAGCTCAGACTATGGCTACACCTTC. Amino acid sequence: CASSDYGYTF.

This sequence joins TRBV27 and TRBJ1-4, with D possibly TRBD1 on 6 matching bases. The CDR3 runs to 14 residues. Germline lookup yields CDR1 MNHEY and CDR2 SMNVEV (reference sequence). V dropped 5 bases and J dropped 12 bases, with 19 bases sitting between them. CDR3 sequence: CASSPGHDLGELFF. As DNA, the CDR3 is TGTGCCAGCAGTCCGGGACACGACTTGGGGGAACTGTTTTTT.

This clone has more than one count but fewer than ten. The rearrangement uses TRBV9 and TRBJ2-2; the match to TRBD1 covers 8 bases. This CDR3 comprises 17 residues. The germline V gene encodes CDR1 SGDLS and CDR2 YYNGEE. V dropped 4 bases and J dropped 1; count of bases not matched to a gene: 9. In DNA, the CDR3 is TGTGCCAGCAGCAAATGGACAGGGCCCAAGAACACCGGGGAGCTGTTTTTT. It encodes CASSKWTGPKNTGELFF.

This chain links TRBV19 with TRBJ2-2; 9 nucleotides agree with TRBD1. Germline loops: CDR1 LNHDA, CDR2 SQIVND (reference sequence). The CDR3 runs to 16 residues. V lost 5 bases to trimming and J lost 5 bases; unmatched junction nucleotides: 9. The CDR3 DNA sequence: TGTGCCAGTAGTTCTCTTCGGGGACAGGGTACCGGGGAGCTGTTTTTT. Amino acids: CASSSLRGQGTGELFF.

In DNA form, the CDR3 reads TGTGCCAGCAGCCCCTCGGTAGGGGCGGAAAATTCACCCCTCCACTTT. Translated, it gives CASSPSVGAENSPLHF. The gene calls are TRBV7-2 and TRBJ1-6; the D gene is possibly TRBD1 (5 bases). V was trimmed by 5 bases and J by 7 bases, leaving 18 bases between them. The V gene's germline CDR1 is SGHTA and CDR2 FQGNSA. The CDR3 is made up of 16 amino acids.